This T cell receptor beta chain appears in the sequencing data of a study of regulatory T cells in long-lasting Graves disease. Investigators prepared the TCR beta libraries by applying iRepertoire HTBI primers and Arm-PCR of CDR3 regions. From the multiplex PCR reads, TCRdb called clonotypes with MiXCR, one entry per CDR3 protein. Of about 460,000 distinct CDR3 sequences in the sample, approximately 23% were seen once. Trimming shortened V by 5 bases and J by 6 bases, and 11 bases separated the two germline ends. The CDR3 is 14 residues long. A word on this clonotype: Its antigen is still unknown. A single base separates this from a much larger clone, so it may be a read error.

Time point described: persistent/refractory GD, antithyroid drugs over 5 years with positive TRAb. From PBMCs, RNA was extracted and then used to make the TCR library. Points from the study as a whole: Persistent disease samples used TRBV28, TRBJ1-2 and TRBJ2-5 preferentially. Compared with new cases, persistent Graves' patients showed reduced TCR diversity.

The source was peripheral blood mononuclear cells (PBMCs), collected when the disease was refractory, from a patient treated with antithyroid drugs. This sequence joins TRBV12-3 or TRBV12-4 and TRBJ1-6; D gene ambiguous. The source is a female donor with Graves disease. In nucleotides, the CDR3 is TGTGCCAGCAGTACTCAATGGAGTAATTCACCCCTCCACTTT. Protein sequence: CASSTQWSNSPLHF.